These T cell receptor beta chains were read from a single sample in a study of cytomegalovirus exposure and HLA in healthy donors. Generated by immunoSEQ multiplex PCR, the TCRdb table keeps only in-frame clones and is missing some. The profile shows roughly 71,000 clones, roughly 94% of them singletons. Sequenced material: PBMCs. These receptor sequences come from a woman aged 18-29 years in good health and CMV-seronegative. The CDR3 runs from the conserved cysteine through the conserved F or W. Each record gives: V gene, D gene, clone size, J gene, CDR3 protein, CDR3 DNA. The D gene is left open where the match is weak. Size tells how often a clone was seen (once, few, many) or the class of an expanded clone, and some rows leave it out.

V gene: TRBV28; D gene: NA; clone size: NA; J gene: TRBJ1-2; CDR3 protein: CASTWGTSQPYGYTF; CDR3 DNA: TGTGCCAGCACCTGGGGGACATCCCAGCCCTATGGCTACACCTTC
V gene: TRBV19; D gene: NA; clone size: NA; J gene: TRBJ1-5; CDR3 protein: CASSTHREYQPQHF; CDR3 DNA: TGTGCCAGTAGTACACACAGGGAGTATCAGCCCCAGCATTTT
V gene: TRBV27; D gene: TRBD1; clone size: NA; J gene: TRBJ1-6; CDR3 protein: CASSRTGRNSPLHF; CDR3 DNA: TGTGCCAGCAGCCGGACAGGGCGTAATTCACCCCTCCACTTT
V gene: TRBV30; D gene: NA; clone size: NA; J gene: TRBJ1-6; CDR3 protein: CAWSPIISPLHF; CDR3 DNA: TGTGCCTGGAGTCCAATCATTTCACCCCTCCACTTT
V gene: TRBV5-1; D gene: TRBD1; clone size: NA; J gene: TRBJ2-4; CDR3 protein: CASSPTGGGKNIQYF; CDR3 DNA: TGCGCCAGCAGCCCAACAGGGGGTGGCAAAAACATTCAGTACTTC
V gene: TRBV27; D gene: TRBD2; clone size: NA; J gene: TRBJ2-1; CDR3 protein: CASSFGSGTYNEQFF; CDR3 DNA: TGTGCCAGCAGTTTTGGTAGCGGGACCTACAATGAGCAGTTCTTC
V gene: TRBV19; D gene: TRBD1; clone size: NA; J gene: TRBJ1-2; CDR3 protein: CASSIAGGSYGYTF; CDR3 DNA: TGTGCCAGTAGTATCGCAGGGGGCAGCTATGGCTACACCTTC
V gene: TRBV5-1; D gene: NA; clone size: NA; J gene: TRBJ1-1; CDR3 protein: CASSPRLGARDGTEAFF; CDR3 DNA: TGCGCCAGCAGCCCGCGGTTAGGGGCGCGGGATGGCACTGAAGCTTTCTTT
V gene: TRBV2; D gene: NA; clone size: NA; J gene: TRBJ2-3; CDR3 protein: CAGSGLSGGADTQYF; CDR3 DNA: TGTGCCGGGTCAGGGTTGAGTGGTGGGGCAGATACGCAGTATTTT
V gene: TRBV5-4; D gene: NA; clone size: NA; J gene: TRBJ1-6; CDR3 protein: CASSFQGSGSPLHF; CDR3 DNA: TGTGCCAGCAGCTTTCAGGGTTCGGGTTCACCCCTCCACTTT
V gene: TRBV5-1; D gene: TRBD1; clone size: NA; J gene: TRBJ2-7; CDR3 protein: CASSSGQPYEQYF; CDR3 DNA: TGCGCCAGCAGCTCGGGACAGCCCTACGAGCAGTACTTC
V gene: TRBV5-1; D gene: NA; clone size: NA; J gene: TRBJ2-7; CDR3 protein: CASTPRASSYEQYF; CDR3 DNA: TGCGCCAGCACCCCGCGAGCTTCCTCCTACGAGCAGTACTTC
V gene: TRBV14; D gene: NA; clone size: NA; J gene: TRBJ2-5; CDR3 protein: CASSHTRWGEYF; CDR3 DNA: TGTGCCAGCAGCCACACCAGATGGGGCGAGTACTTC
V gene: TRBV7-2; D gene: NA; clone size: once; J gene: TRBJ2-1; CDR3 protein: CASSLYAGDEQFF; CDR3 DNA: TGTGCCAGCAGCTTATACGCGGGCGATGAGCAGTTCTTC
V gene: TRBV4-1; D gene: TRBD1; clone size: NA; J gene: TRBJ2-3; CDR3 protein: CASSQYAGGVADTQYF; CDR3 DNA: TGCGCCAGCAGCCAATACGCAGGGGGCGTCGCAGATACGCAGTATTTT
V gene: TRBV19; D gene: NA; clone size: NA; J gene: TRBJ2-2; CDR3 protein: CASSIPQGDGELFF; CDR3 DNA: TGTGCCAGTAGTATCCCACAGGGCGACGGGGAGCTGTTTTTT
V gene: TRBV27; D gene: NA; clone size: NA; J gene: TRBJ1-6; CDR3 protein: CASSFAGHRNSPLHF; CDR3 DNA: TGTGCCAGCAGTTTCGCAGGGCATCGGAATTCACCCCTCCACTTT
V gene: TRBV6-5; D gene: NA; clone size: NA; J gene: TRBJ2-5; CDR3 protein: CASSSYSVETQYF; CDR3 DNA: TGTGCCAGCAGTTCCTACTCGGTGGAGACCCAGTACTTC
V gene: TRBV6-5; D gene: TRBD2; clone size: NA; J gene: TRBJ2-7; CDR3 protein: CASSGTSGGREQYF; CDR3 DNA: TGTGCCAGCAGCGGGACTAGCGGGGGGAGGGAGCAGTACTTC
V gene: TRBV9; D gene: NA; clone size: NA; J gene: TRBJ1-4; CDR3 protein: CASSVGWGLEVNEKLFF; CDR3 DNA: TGTGCCAGCAGCGTAGGCTGGGGGCTGGAGGTGAATGAAAAACTGTTTTTT
V gene: TRBV7-3; D gene: TRBD1; clone size: NA; J gene: TRBJ2-6; CDR3 protein: CASSLTGTASSGANVLTF; CDR3 DNA: TGTGCCAGCAGCTTAACGGGGACAGCGAGCTCTGGGGCCAACGTCCTGACTTTC
V gene: TRBV18; D gene: TRBD1; clone size: NA; J gene: TRBJ2-7; CDR3 protein: CASSSGQGVSYEQYF; CDR3 DNA: TGTGCCAGCTCATCGGGACAGGGAGTGTCCTACGAGCAGTACTTC
V gene: TRBV10-2; D gene: TRBD1; clone size: NA; J gene: TRBJ2-7; CDR3 protein: CASSESYRGLYEQYF; CDR3 DNA: TGCGCCAGCAGTGAGTCGTACAGGGGCCTCTACGAGCAGTACTTC
V gene: TRBV5-1; D gene: TRBD1; clone size: NA; J gene: TRBJ2-4; CDR3 protein: CASSSTGTKNIQYF; CDR3 DNA: TGCGCCAGCAGCTCGACAGGGACCAAAAACATTCAGTACTTC
V gene: TRBV16; D gene: TRBD1; clone size: NA; J gene: TRBJ1-2; CDR3 protein: CASSQETGGYYGYTF; CDR3 DNA: TGTGCCAGCAGCCAGGAGACAGGGGGCTACTATGGCTACACCTTC
V gene: TRBV5-1; D gene: NA; clone size: NA; J gene: TRBJ2-2; CDR3 protein: CASSLGALDTGELFF; CDR3 DNA: TGCGCCAGCAGCTTGGGGGCGTTGGACACCGGGGAGCTGTTTTTT
V gene: TRBV5-8; D gene: TRBD1; clone size: NA; J gene: TRBJ2-5; CDR3 protein: CASSLGDRGFLRETQYF; CDR3 DNA: TGTGCCAGCAGCTTGGGGGACAGGGGCTTCTTGAGAGAGACCCAGTACTTC
V gene: TRBV6-4; D gene: TRBD1; clone size: NA; J gene: TRBJ1-2; CDR3 protein: CASRKSGGQPFYGYTF; CDR3 DNA: TGTGCCAGCAGAAAATCAGGGGGCCAACCCTTCTATGGCTACACCTTC
V gene: TRBV7-2; D gene: NA; clone size: NA; J gene: TRBJ2-1; CDR3 protein: CASSLVSPPPSEQFF; CDR3 DNA: TGTGCCAGCAGCTTAGTATCTCCCCCCCCGAGTGAGCAGTTCTTC
V gene: TRBV21-1; D gene: NA; clone size: NA; J gene: TRBJ1-6; CDR3 protein: CASSKALSHDRQDNSPLHF; CDR3 DNA: TGTGCCAGCAGCAAAGCGCTATCGCACGACAGACAGGATAATTCACCCCTCCACTTT
V gene: TRBV4-2; D gene: TRBD1; clone size: NA; J gene: TRBJ2-3; CDR3 protein: CASSQPDRVQEDTQYF; CDR3 DNA: TGTGCCAGCAGCCAACCAGACAGGGTCCAGGAAGATACGCAGTATTTT
V gene: TRBV5-5; D gene: TRBD1; clone size: NA; J gene: TRBJ2-7; CDR3 protein: CASSHRKGQGAGYEQYF; CDR3 DNA: TGTGCCAGCAGCCATAGGAAGGGACAGGGGGCTGGGTACGAGCAGTACTTC
V gene: TRBV18; D gene: TRBD1; clone size: NA; J gene: TRBJ1-5; CDR3 protein: CASSPRGGETLAGPQHF; CDR3 DNA: TGTGCCAGCTCACCACGAGGGGGCGAGACCCTAGCGGGGCCCCAGCATTTT
V gene: TRBV9; D gene: TRBD2; clone size: NA; J gene: TRBJ2-5; CDR3 protein: CASSVVSGGPQETQYF; CDR3 DNA: TGTGCCAGCAGCGTAGTTAGCGGGGGGCCCCAAGAGACCCAGTACTTC
V gene: TRBV6-6; D gene: NA; clone size: NA; J gene: TRBJ2-6; CDR3 protein: CASSTRVLSGANVLTF; CDR3 DNA: TGTGCCAGCAGCACCCGGGTGCTCTCTGGGGCCAACGTCCTGACTTTC
V gene: TRBV7-9; D gene: NA; clone size: NA; J gene: TRBJ2-1; CDR3 protein: CASSLRTSLENNEQFF; CDR3 DNA: TGTGCCAGCAGCTTAAGAACTAGCTTAGAAAACAATGAGCAGTTCTTC
V gene: TRBV7-3; D gene: NA; clone size: NA; J gene: TRBJ2-3; CDR3 protein: CASSQTGSSTDTQYF; CDR3 DNA: TGTGCCAGCAGCCAAACAGGGTCTAGCACAGATACGCAGTATTTT
V gene: TRBV2; D gene: NA; clone size: NA; J gene: TRBJ1-6; CDR3 protein: CASSGTGLSSYNSPLHF; CDR3 DNA: TGTGCCAGCAGTGGGACGGGACTGAGCTCCTATAATTCACCCCTCCACTTT
V gene: TRBV20-1; D gene: NA; clone size: once; J gene: TRBJ2-1; CDR3 protein: CSVADYNEQFF; CDR3 DNA: TGCAGTGTAGCGGATTACAATGAGCAGTTCTTC
V gene: TRBV7-9; D gene: NA; clone size: NA; J gene: TRBJ2-1; CDR3 protein: CASSTQGRAWLSSYNEQFF; CDR3 DNA: TGTGCCAGCAGCACTCAGGGGCGTGCTTGGCTTAGCTCCTACAATGAGCAGTTCTTC
V gene: TRBV12-5; D gene: NA; clone size: once; J gene: TRBJ2-1; CDR3 protein: CASGSIDSPSSYNEQFF; CDR3 DNA: TGTGCTAGTGGTTCCATCGATAGCCCTAGCTCCTACAATGAGCAGTTCTTC
V gene: TRBV7-2; D gene: NA; clone size: NA; J gene: TRBJ2-1; CDR3 protein: CASSLGHRVPGQFF; CDR3 DNA: TGTGCCAGCAGCTTGGGACACAGGGTCCCTGGGCAGTTCTTC
V gene: TRBV5-1; D gene: TRBD1; clone size: NA; J gene: TRBJ2-1; CDR3 protein: CASSLGGTVKINEQFF; CDR3 DNA: TGCGCCAGCAGCTTGGGAGGGACAGTTAAAATCAATGAGCAGTTCTTC
V gene: TRBV6-1; D gene: NA; clone size: few; J gene: TRBJ2-7; CDR3 protein: CASSELIGVPSYEQYF; CDR3 DNA: TGTGCCAGCAGTGAATTGATCGGGGTTCCTTCCTACGAGCAGTACTTC
V gene: TRBV7-2; D gene: TRBD2; clone size: NA; J gene: TRBJ2-2; CDR3 protein: CASSLSGAGELFF; CDR3 DNA: TGTGCCAGCAGCTTGAGCGGGGCCGGGGAGCTGTTTTTT
V gene: TRBV6-1; D gene: NA; clone size: NA; J gene: TRBJ1-5; CDR3 protein: CASSEQTGLPNQPQHF; CDR3 DNA: TGTGCCAGCAGTGAACAGACAGGCCTTCCCAATCAGCCCCAGCATTTT
V gene: TRBV6-1; D gene: NA; clone size: once; J gene: TRBJ1-4; CDR3 protein: CASSEALAREFF; CDR3 DNA: TGTGCCAGCAGTGAAGCGCTAGCTCGGGAGTTTTTT
V gene: TRBV9; D gene: NA; clone size: NA; J gene: TRBJ2-5; CDR3 protein: CASSVGGGQGRETQYF; CDR3 DNA: TGTGCCAGCAGCGTAGGGGGGGGGCAGGGCCGAGAGACCCAGTACTTC
V gene: TRBV7-2; D gene: TRBD2; clone size: NA; J gene: TRBJ2-3; CDR3 protein: CASSLEAGAGPDTQYF; CDR3 DNA: TGTGCCAGCAGCTTAGAAGCGGGGGCAGGGCCAGATACGCAGTATTTT
V gene: TRBV28; D gene: TRBD1; clone size: NA; J gene: TRBJ2-7; CDR3 protein: CASTTRDRGFYEQYF; CDR3 DNA: TGTGCCAGCACCACCCGGGACAGGGGTTTCTACGAGCAGTACTTC
V gene: TRBV2; D gene: TRBD2; clone size: NA; J gene: TRBJ2-1; CDR3 protein: CASSVGLAGAEQFF; CDR3 DNA: TGTGCCAGCAGTGTAGGACTAGCGGGGGCTGAGCAGTTCTTC
V gene: TRBV30; D gene: NA; clone size: NA; J gene: TRBJ1-3; CDR3 protein: CASGSFSGNTIYF; CDR3 DNA: TGTGCCTCGGGGTCTTTCTCTGGAAACACCATATATTTT
V gene: TRBV7-2; D gene: TRBD1; clone size: NA; J gene: TRBJ1-2; CDR3 protein: CASSLAWGQGAQGYTF; CDR3 DNA: TGTGCCAGCAGCTTAGCGTGGGGACAGGGGGCGCAGGGCTACACCTTC
V gene: TRBV9; D gene: NA; clone size: NA; J gene: TRBJ2-7; CDR3 protein: CASSVEGGAYEQYF; CDR3 DNA: TGTGCCAGCAGCGTAGAAGGGGGGGCCTACGAGCAGTACTTC